This entry describes one T cell receptor (beta chain). The data stem from a study of T-cell memory formation after mild COVID-19. Study in general: Largely donor-specific TCR clusters were found.

J lost 6 bases, V lost 4 bases, and 7 bases had no gene match. Per germline, CDR1 SGHDT and CDR2 YYEEEE. The CDR3 spans 13 residues. TCRdb reprocessed the 5' RACE reads via MiXCR and lists one record per CDR3 protein. The sample holds about 350,000 distinct CDR3 sequences, approximately 14% seen once. Material for sequencing was PBMCs or a T cell subset sorted from them (not recorded which). The chain recombines TRBV5-6 with TRBJ2-7, with 7 bases fitting TRBD1. This receptor was identified in a man aged 18 to 30 who had mild COVID-19 (a few samples of this study predate the infection). Cell type and time point are not known. CDR3 nucleotides: TGTGCCAGCAGCCGGGACAGCTCGTTCGAGCAGTACGTC. It yields the protein CASSRDSSFEQYV.